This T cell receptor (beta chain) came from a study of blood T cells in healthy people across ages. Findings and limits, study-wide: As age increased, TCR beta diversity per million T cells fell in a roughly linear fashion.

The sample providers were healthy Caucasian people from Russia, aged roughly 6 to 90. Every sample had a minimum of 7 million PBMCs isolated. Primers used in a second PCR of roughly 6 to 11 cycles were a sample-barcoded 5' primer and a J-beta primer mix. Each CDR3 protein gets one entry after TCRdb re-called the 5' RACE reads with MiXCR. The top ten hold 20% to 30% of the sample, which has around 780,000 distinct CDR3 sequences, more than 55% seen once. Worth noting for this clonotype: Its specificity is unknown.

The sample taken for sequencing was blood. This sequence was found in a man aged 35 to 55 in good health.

CDR3 residues: CATSRQRGDNEQYF. The CDR3 DNA follows: TGTGCCACCAGTAGGCAGCGGGGGGATAATGAGCAGTACTTC. The chain recombines TRBV24-1 with TRBJ2-5, with 9 positions matching TRBD2. The length of the CDR3 is 14 residues. Looked up from germline, CDR1 is KGHDR and CDR2 is SFDVKD. With V trimmed by 6 bases and J by 11 bases, 12 bases remained unmatched.